This T cell receptor beta chain originates from a study of blood T cell repertoires in COVID-19 (dated by TCRdb to the early 2020s). Describing the broader study: The collaborator samples originated in the United States, Italy and Spain and spanned the acute and convalescent phases of COVID-19. The material from the prospective study consisted of cDNA or gDNA derived from T cells, B-cell-depleted T cells, or PBMCs. The dataset comprised deeply sampled blood TCRbeta repertoires from subjects exposed to, actively infected with, or recovered from COVID-19. The repertoires were released in a freely available public database intended as a resource for research on the immune response to SARS-CoV-2. Samples were obtained from the ongoing ImmuneRACE study (first 160 participants) and from 950 to 1,500 subjects provided by 6 global collaborators. Nearly every sample came with metadata listing a de-identified subject ID, COVID-19 status, age in years and sex. Where available, HLA class I and class II types were taken from metadata supplied by the sample provider and were not determined by assay-based typing. Study-wide findings and limitations: How much clinical and demographic metadata was included differed by source and by participant, and the metadata was provided uncurated.

TCRbeta CDR3 regions were amplified from genomic DNA using the immunoSEQ Assay, a bias-controlled multiplex PCR. As for the original processing: The number of nucleated cells in each sample was estimated from the amplification of reference gene primers within the assay. To quantify the absolute abundance of each unique TCRbeta CDR3 rearrangement, sequence reads were collapsed and filtered. For each sample, productive Simpson clonality was calculated as the square root of Simpson's diversity index across productive rearrangements. The immuneACCESS repertoire file appears here via TCRdb, limited to in-frame rearrangements. These files lack a portion of the clones; in checked studies, under half of the deficit traces to unresolved V genes, and the cause of the others is not known. The DNA gave D and trimming, while V, J and clone size come from that table. The sample data list tens of thousands of clones, and 60% to 85% of these were observed just once. The ten largest clonotypes hold roughly 53% of the sample.

Collaborating institutions collected whole blood in K2EDTA tubes following their own protocols. Collaborator samples were shipped for TCRbeta analysis as frozen whole blood, isolated PBMCs, or DNA extracted from either sample type. Reading the germline V gene gives CDR1 SNHLY and CDR2 FYNNEI. V has 5 bases trimmed and J has 9 bases trimmed; junction bases matching no gene number 10. Counted from cysteine to phenylalanine, this CDR3 has 14 amino acids. Solely the CDR3 DNA is kept, with 42 bases framed from the first base. As for this clone: The antigen it binds to is not known. No base qualities exist here, and no much larger clone lies one base off it.

This TCR derives from a human donor in a cohort sampled during active COVID-19. The sequence links TRBV2 to TRBJ2-1; TRBD2 lines up with 7 middle nucleotides. Specimen: peripheral blood. The CDR3 reads CASSLEASGGEQFF. The base sequence is TGTGCCAGCAGTTTGGAGGCTAGCGGTGGTGAGCAGTTCTTC.